Listed below are T cell receptor beta chains from one sample, sequenced in a study of blood T cell repertoires in COVID-19. The data were produced by immunoSEQ multiplex PCR, yet TCRdb's version contains in-frame clones alone and is incomplete. The sample includes fewer than 350,000 clones, more than 70% of them seen just once. The sequenced sample was PBMCs or T cells enriched from blood (not recorded which). Receptor source: a woman aged 30 to 39 who had been exposed to COVID-19. Each CDR3 is given with its conserved first and last residue. The D gene is left open where the match is weak. For some rows the clone size is stated as once, few or many, or as a class when expanded; others skip it.

d_call	v_call	clone_size	j_call	cdr3_aa	cdr3_nt
TRBD1	TRBV10-3	NA	TRBJ1-5	CAISEETGSGNQPQHF	TGTGCCATCAGTGAGGAGACAGGGTCGGGCAATCAGCCCCAGCATTTT
NA	TRBV10-3	NA	TRBJ1-1	CAISESGGTRTEAFF	TGTGCCATCAGTGAGTCGGGGGGAACTAGGACTGAAGCTTTCTTT
TRBD1	TRBV5-4	NA	TRBJ1-2	CASSLLRQGSYGYTF	TGTGCCAGCAGCTTGCTTCGACAGGGCAGCTATGGCTACACCTTC
TRBD1	TRBV7-2	NA	TRBJ1-1	CASSLRGQGRNTEAFF	TGTGCCAGCAGCTTAAGGGGACAGGGTAGGAACACTGAAGCTTTCTTT
NA	TRBV18	NA	TRBJ2-5	CASSHLERAGQETQYF	TGTGCCAGCTCGCACCTTGAGAGAGCGGGCCAAGAGACCCAGTACTTC
NA	TRBV7-9	NA	TRBJ2-5	CASSSPTNRDETQYF	TGTGCCAGCAGCTCCCCCACAAATCGGGATGAGACCCAGTACTTC
NA	TRBV3-1/TRBV3-2	NA	TRBJ1-2	CASSQSGHHNYGYTF	TGTGCCAGCAGCCAGTCGGGACATCATAACTATGGCTACACCTTC
NA	TRBV6-2/TRBV6-3	NA	TRBJ1-1	CASSFLEREAFF	TGTGCCAGCAGTTTCCTGGAGAGAGAAGCTTTCTTT
NA	TRBV10-3	NA	TRBJ1-2	CAISAAADNYGYTF	TGTGCCATCAGTGCGGCAGCGGACAACTATGGCTACACCTTC
TRBD1	TRBV15	NA	TRBJ1-4	CATSRHGQGAPRSGTEKLFF	TGTGCCACCAGCAGACATGGACAGGGGGCCCCGAGGTCGGGGACTGAAAAACTGTTTTTT
NA	TRBV5-8	NA	TRBJ1-5	CASSLGDTHQPQHF	TGTGCCAGCAGCTTGGGGGACACCCATCAGCCCCAGCATTTT
NA	TRBV30	NA	TRBJ2-5	CASSPDTQETQYF	TGTGCCTCTTCCCCCGACACCCAAGAGACCCAGTACTTC
NA	TRBV7-8	NA	TRBJ2-7	CASSLREGQYEQYF	TGTGCCAGCAGCTTACGAGAGGGTCAGTACGAGCAGTACTTC
NA	TRBV4-2	NA	TRBJ1-5	CASSQEWGDQPQHF	TGTGCCAGCAGCCAAGAGTGGGGAGATCAGCCCCAGCATTTT
TRBD1	TRBV3-1/TRBV3-2	NA	TRBJ1-1	CASSQMTGGYTEAFF	TGTGCCAGCAGCCAAATGACAGGGGGCTACACTGAAGCTTTCTTT
TRBD1	TRBV9	NA	TRBJ1-4	CASSQGGGHEKLFF	TGTGCCAGCAGCCAAGGGGGCGGGCATGAAAAACTGTTTTTT
TRBD1	TRBV19	NA	TRBJ1-5	CASSDGQGWFDQPQHF	TGTGCCAGTAGTGATGGACAGGGATGGTTTGATCAGCCCCAGCATTTT
TRBD1	TRBV7-9	NA	TRBJ1-1	CASSEGQGWTEAFF	TGTGCCAGCAGCGAAGGACAGGGGTGGACTGAAGCTTTCTTT
TRBD1	TRBV19	NA	TRBJ1-2	CASRSPLLTGPNYGYTF	TGTGCCAGTAGATCCCCTCTCCTGACAGGGCCAAACTATGGCTACACCTTC
NA	TRBV6-2/TRBV6-3	few	TRBJ1-5	CASSRTGNVNQPQHF	TGTGCCAGCAGCCGAACAGGGAATGTAAATCAGCCCCAGCATTTT
NA	TRBV30	NA	TRBJ1-2	CAWSVSGVGGYTF	TGTGCCTGGAGTGTAAGCGGGGTTGGGGGCTACACCTTC
NA	TRBV7-3	NA	TRBJ2-3	CASSLTGQSTDTQYF	TGTGCCAGCAGTTTGACGGGACAAAGCACAGATACGCAGTATTTT
TRBD2	TRBV7-3	once	TRBJ2-1	CASSLRGLAGIHEQFF	TGTGCCAGCAGCTTAAGAGGCCTAGCGGGAATACATGAGCAGTTCTTC
TRBD2	TRBV5-1	NA	TRBJ2-5	CASSWPSSGKETQYF	TGCGCCAGCAGCTGGCCCTCTAGCGGGAAAGAGACCCAGTACTTC
TRBD2	TRBV28	NA	TRBJ2-5	CASSSFGLAELQETQYF	TGTGCCAGCAGTTCATTCGGACTAGCGGAACTCCAAGAGACCCAGTACTTC
NA	TRBV4-2	once	TRBJ2-6	CASSQESGAGANVLTF	TGTGCCAGCAGCCAAGAATCCGGGGCTGGGGCCAACGTCCTGACTTTC
TRBD2	TRBV5-1	NA	TRBJ2-1	CASSLGLAGGSYNEQFF	TGCGCCAGCAGCTTGGGACTAGCGGGAGGGTCCTACAATGAGCAGTTCTTC
TRBD2	TRBV29-1	NA	TRBJ2-1	CSVARLAGSGEQFF	TGCAGCGTTGCCAGACTAGCGGGCTCAGGTGAGCAGTTCTTC
NA	TRBV14	NA	TRBJ2-5	CASNARPLKETQYF	TGTGCCAGCAATGCGAGGCCATTGAAAGAGACCCAGTACTTC
TRBD2	TRBV15	NA	TRBJ2-5	CATSRDYPGGGETQYF	TGTGCCACCAGCAGAGATTATCCGGGAGGAGGAGAGACCCAGTACTTC
TRBD2	TRBV5-4	NA	TRBJ2-1	CASSLGGLAGNEQFF	TGTGCCAGCAGCTTGGGGGGACTAGCGGGGAATGAGCAGTTCTTC
TRBD2	TRBV27	NA	TRBJ2-1	CASSISGRALTYNEQFF	TGTGCCAGTTCCATTAGCGGGAGGGCCTTGACCTACAATGAGCAGTTCTTC
NA	TRBV19	NA	TRBJ1-2	CASSPERSGYTF	TGTGCCAGTAGTCCCGAGCGGAGTGGCTACACCTTC
NA	TRBV21-1	NA	TRBJ1-3	CASPRQTASGNTIYF	TGTGCCAGCCCCAGACAAACCGCCTCTGGAAACACCATATATTTT
TRBD1	TRBV28	NA	TRBJ1-1	CASSLSGQGFGTEAFF	TGTGCCAGCAGTTTGTCGGGACAGGGTTTTGGCACTGAAGCTTTCTTT
NA	TRBV12-3/TRBV12-4	NA	TRBJ1-1	CASTLAGVTEAFF	TGTGCCAGCACCCTCGCAGGGGTGACTGAAGCTTTCTTT
TRBD1	TRBV5-1	NA	TRBJ1-1	CASTRDRGPEAFF	TGCGCCAGCACCCGGGACAGGGGGCCTGAAGCTTTCTTT
TRBD2	TRBV7-9	NA	TRBJ2-3	CASSRGGPNTDTQYF	TGTGCCAGCAGCCGCGGGGGACCCAACACAGATACGCAGTATTTT
NA	TRBV6-5	NA	TRBJ1-4	CASSYSIGAVIEKLFF	TGTGCCAGCAGTTACTCGATCGGAGCCGTAATCGAAAAACTGTTTTTT
NA	TRBV29-1	NA	TRBJ1-3	CSVDDSVSGNTIYF	TGCAGCGTAGATGACAGCGTCTCTGGAAACACCATATATTTT
NA	TRBV9	NA	TRBJ2-7	CASSVEARQVHEQYF	TGTGCCAGCAGCGTAGAAGCCCGACAGGTCCACGAGCAGTACTTC
TRBD1	TRBV2	NA	TRBJ1-5	CASSEVGRGRFYSNQPQHF	TGTGCCAGCAGTGAAGTTGGCAGGGGGAGATTTTATAGCAATCAGCCCCAGCATTTT
NA	TRBV28	NA	TRBJ1-1	CASSLGGRLNTEAFF	TGTGCCAGCAGTTTAGGGGGCCGTTTGAACACTGAAGCTTTCTTT
TRBD1	TRBV5-1	NA	TRBJ2-5	CASSLGQGKETQYF	TGCGCCAGCAGCTTGGGACAGGGGAAAGAGACCCAGTACTTC
TRBD2	TRBV7-7	once	TRBJ2-5	CATGRTGLAGAETQYF	TGTGCTACGGGACGGACCGGACTAGCGGGAGCAGAGACCCAGTACTTC
TRBD2	TRBV12-5	NA	TRBJ2-7	CASGLVFGDNSGTSGSLEQYF	TGTGCTAGTGGTTTGGTATTCGGGGACAATTCGGGGACTAGCGGGAGTCTCGAGCAGTACTTC
NA	TRBV27	NA	TRBJ2-7	CASSFAGQSPYEQYF	TGTGCCAGCAGTTTTGCGGGACAGTCCCCCTACGAGCAGTACTTC
TRBD1	TRBV19	NA	TRBJ1-5	CASSIPGGVQPQHF	TGTGCCAGTAGTATCCCAGGGGGCGTTCAGCCCCAGCATTTT
NA	TRBV18	NA	TRBJ2-1	CASSLTEGEQFF	TGTGCCAGCTCACTGACCGAGGGTGAGCAGTTCTTC
NA	TRBV3-1/TRBV3-2	NA	TRBJ1-1	CASSQHDTGRAFF	TGTGCCAGCAGCCAACATGATACAGGGAGAGCTTTCTTT
TRBD1	TRBV28	NA	TRBJ1-2	CASSPGQANYGYTF	TGTGCCAGCAGTCCGGGACAGGCTAACTATGGCTACACCTTC
TRBD2	TRBV18	NA	TRBJ2-1	CASSPGLARGEQFF	TGTGCCAGCTCACCGGGACTAGCGCGTGGTGAGCAGTTCTTC
NA	TRBV6-5	once	TRBJ2-5	CASSYLSNRGQETQYF	TGTGCCAGCAGTTACCTTTCGAACCGAGGACAAGAGACCCAGTACTTC